This T cell receptor (beta chain) comes out of a study of blood T cell repertoires in COVID-19. Profiling relied on immunoSEQ multiplex PCR, and the TCRdb table lists in-frame clones only, not all of them. The sample includes about 240,000 clones, around 87% seen only once; the top ten take 3% to 4%. Trimming left V 3 bases short and J 4 bases short, with 9 bases between. CDR1 and CDR2 (germline): MNHEY, SMNVEV (reference sequence). This CDR3 is built from 13 residues. Participants spanned ages about 18 to 100 years and resided in roughly 22 US areas. The TCR sequence derives from a woman between 35 and 50 years old with acute COVID-19. The source material was PBMCs or T cells enriched from blood (not recorded which). This sequence joins TRBV27 and TRBJ1-1; D gene ambiguous. The CDR3 DNA is TGTGCCAGCAGTTTGAAGCTGATCACTGAAGCTTTCTTT. The encoded protein is CASSLKLITEAFF.